This TCR beta chain is drawn from a study of T cell changes during pregnancy in multiple sclerosis. This CDR3 spans 14 amino acids. Sequencing was performed with immunoSEQ multiplex PCR; in TCRdb, only in-frame clones are kept and a portion is missing. The sample carries about 68,000 clones, approximately 90% recorded once. The chain has TRBV21-1 and TRBJ1-5; the table's D call of TRBD1 was not tested on the DNA. TRBV21-1 is assigned pseudogene status. Sequenced here: peripheral blood, sampled in the third trimester of pregnancy. The sequence derives from a female donor with multiple sclerosis, enrolled in a pregnancy study. The CDR3 here is CASRDRGLGQPQHF. In nucleotides, the CDR3 is TGTGCCAGCAGGGACAGGGGGCTTGGACAGCCCCAGCATTTT.